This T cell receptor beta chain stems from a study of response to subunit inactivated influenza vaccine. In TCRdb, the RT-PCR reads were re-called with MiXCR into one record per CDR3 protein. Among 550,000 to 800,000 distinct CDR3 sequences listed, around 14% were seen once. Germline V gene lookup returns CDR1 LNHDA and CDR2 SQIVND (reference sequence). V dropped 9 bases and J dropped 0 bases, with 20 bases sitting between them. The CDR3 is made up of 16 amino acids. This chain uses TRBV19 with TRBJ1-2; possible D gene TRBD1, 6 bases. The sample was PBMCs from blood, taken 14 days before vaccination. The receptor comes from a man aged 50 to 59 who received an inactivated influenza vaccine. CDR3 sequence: CASFTAGHLPNYGYTF. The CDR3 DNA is TGTGCCAGCTTTACAGCGGGACATCTCCCTAACTATGGCTACACCTTC.